Listed below are T cell receptor beta chains from one sample, sequenced in a study of technical replicates of blood from several donors. Using immunoSEQ multiplex PCR, the repertoire was profiled, and TCRdb retains in-frame clones only, with some absent. The table lists roughly 50,000 clones, nearly 95% of them singletons. Sequencing was carried out using PBMCs. Receptors originate from a human donor in good health. Some clones in this sample may be carry-over from other donors' samples. Both conserved end residues are part of each CDR3. The D gene is left open where the match is weak. The size entry is marked missing in some rows and otherwise reads once, few, many or a size class.

>TRBJ2-5|.|.|TRBV7-2
CASSFGQETQYF
TGTGCCAGCAGCTTCGGTCAAGAGACCCAGTACTTC
>TRBJ1-2|.|TRBD1|TRBV6-6
CASSYRQGYYGYTF
TGTGCCAGCAGTTATCGACAGGGGTACTATGGCTACACCTTC
>TRBJ2-1|.|.|TRBV5-1
CASSLWDGSNEQFF
TGCGCCAGCAGCTTGTGGGACGGGAGTAATGAGCAGTTCTTC
>TRBJ1-2|.|TRBD1|TRBV7-2
CASSQGQGGFGGYTF
TGTGCCAGCAGCCAGGGACAGGGGGGGTTTGGTGGCTACACCTTC
>TRBJ1-5|.|TRBD1|TRBV13
CASSRGTGKQPQHF
TGTGCCAGCAGCCGCGGGACAGGGAAGCAGCCCCAGCATTTT
>TRBJ2-7|.|.|TRBV7-2
CASSHRQAYEQYF
TGTGCCAGCAGCCACCGACAGGCCTACGAGCAGTACTTC
>TRBJ2-6|.|TRBD1|TRBV4-1
CASSPLGGTGGSGANVLTF
TGCGCCAGCAGCCCCCTGGGCGGAACAGGGGGCTCTGGGGCCAACGTCCTGACTTTC
>TRBJ1-1|.|.|TRBV7-2
CASSFVQGKGAFF
TGTGCCAGCAGCTTCGTACAGGGAAAGGGAGCTTTCTTT
>TRBJ2-5|.|TRBD2|TRBV6-6
CASGRGLAQETQYF
TGTGCCAGCGGTCGGGGACTAGCGCAAGAGACCCAGTACTTC
>TRBJ1-6|.|TRBD1|TRBV18
CASSPGQGSSPLHF
TGTGCCAGCTCACCGGGACAGGGAAGTTCACCCCTCCACTTT
>TRBJ2-1|once|.|TRBV7-2
CASSLRQAYNEQFF
TGTGCCAGCAGCTTAAGACAGGCGTACAACGAGCAGTTCTTC